This T cell receptor beta chain comes out of a study of regulatory T cells in long-lasting Graves disease. Study findings and constraints: New patients shared roughly 960 public clonotypes, and persistent patients shared more, with under 3,500.

Time point denoted: newly diagnosed GD, antithyroid drugs for less than 3 months. PBMCs were the source of the RNA used for TCR sequencing. Relying on iRepertoire HTBI primers and Arm-PCR of CDR3 regions, the team built TCR beta libraries. Original analysis: Detected in the samples were roughly 60 TRBV and over twelve TRBJ segments. TCRdb fed the multiplex PCR reads into MiXCR, producing one record per CDR3 protein. TCRdb's processing, not the study's, gives the V and J calls here. This table holds about 500,000 distinct CDR3 sequences, around 15% found once. This clonotype came up many times. Its antigen is unknown. V was cut by 3 bases and J by 5 bases, with 10 bases left in between. Germline CDR1 reads MDHEN; CDR2 reads SYDVKM. This CDR3 comprises 13 residues. These data were also reused for a study on T cells in Graves' hyperthyroidism and ophthalmopathy.

The material sequenced was peripheral blood mononuclear cells (PBMCs), taken at new diagnosis, from a patient treated with antithyroid drugs. The rearrangement joins TRBV28 to TRBJ2-5; TRBD1 might be the D (6 bases). The receptor was isolated from a man aged 40-49 years with Graves disease. CDR3 region: CASSFQGFETQYF. For the CDR3, the DNA is TGTGCCAGCAGTTTCCAGGGGTTCGAGACCCAGTACTTC.